These T cell receptor beta chains were read from a single sample in a study of shared clonotypes between healthy human individuals. Only in-frame clones appear in the TCRdb table, and some are missing; sequencing was by immunoSEQ multiplex PCR. The data contain hundreds of thousands of clones, 75% to 85% of them singletons. Sequenced: PBMCs. These receptors were taken from a woman aged 40 to 50 in good health. Some clones in this sample may be carry-over from other donors' samples. Each CDR3 is given with its conserved first and last residue. The D gene is left open where the match is weak. Clone size is stated in some rows and not others, as once, few, many or a class when expanded.

v_gene,d_gene,abundance,len,j_gene,CDR3nt,CDR3aa
TRBV7-9,-,-,15,TRBJ2-7,TGTGCCAGCAGCTGGGGCGGGTCGGGGAACTACGAGCAGTACTTC,CASSWGGSGNYEQYF
TRBV12-5,TRBD2,few,14,TRBJ2-2,TGTGCTAGTGGTGGCGGGGGTTCGACCGGGGAGCTGTTTTTT,CASGGGGSTGELFF
TRBV25-1,-,-,15,TRBJ1-1,TGTGCCAGCAGTGAAGTTGCTCTCCAGGGTGATGAAGCTTTCTTT,CASSEVALQGDEAFF
TRBV2,-,few,14,TRBJ2-2,TGTGCCAGCAGCGCTAGGGGGAACACCGGGGAGCTGTTTTTT,CASSARGNTGELFF
TRBV27,TRBD1,once,13,TRBJ2-7,TGTGCCAGCAGTACCTGGGACAGTTCTAGTCTTTCTTTC,CASSTWDSSSLSF
TRBV18,-,few,12,TRBJ2-3,TGTGCCAGCTCGCCTGAATTAGATACGCAGTATTTT,CASSPELDTQYF
TRBV7-6,-,-,16,TRBJ2-7,TGTGCCAGCAGCTTAGCGAGGCTAGGACTACCCTACGAGCAGTACTTC,CASSLARLGLPYEQYF
TRBV5-5,TRBD2,-,13,TRBJ2-3,TGTGCCAGCAGCTTCGGGGCGGGAGACACGCAGTATTTT,CASSFGAGDTQYF
TRBV19,TRBD1,-,15,TRBJ2-2,TGTGCCAGTACCCTCGACAGGGTGGCGACCGGGGAGCTGTTTTTT,CASTLDRVATGELFF
TRBV6-6,-,-,15,TRBJ2-2,TGTGCCAGCAGCCAGGCGGGGTTGGACACCGGGGAGCTGTTTTTT,CASSQAGLDTGELFF
TRBV15,-,-,16,TRBJ2-7,TGTGCCACCAGCAGAGACATAGGGCGTTTTCTCCACGAGCAGTACTTC,CATSRDIGRFLHEQYF
TRBV28,-,-,15,TRBJ1-4,TGTGCCAGCAGTTCTCCAAGAGGTCTTAATGAAAAACTGTTTTTT,CASSSPRGLNEKLFF
TRBV4-3,TRBD2,-,17,TRBJ2-1,TGCGCCAGCAGCCAAGCCCTACTAGCGGGAGGACCAACTGAGCAGTTCTTC,CASSQALLAGGPTEQFF
TRBV5-1,-,-,13,TRBJ2-1,TGCGCCAGCAGCTTGGGGACTTACAATGAGCAGTTCTTC,CASSLGTYNEQFF
TRBV29-1,-,-,12,TRBJ2-7,TGCAGCGCCGGGCCCTATACCTACGAGCAGTACTTC,CSAGPYTYEQYF
TRBV19,TRBD1,-,14,TRBJ2-1,TGTGCCAGTAATCGGGGACAGGGGTTCAATGAGCAGTTCTTC,CASNRGQGFNEQFF
TRBV6-5,TRBD1,-,15,TRBJ1-1,TGTGCCAGCAGTAGAACAGGGGGCTCGGTTACTGAAGCTTTCTTT,CASSRTGGSVTEAFF
TRBV7-9,-,-,13,TRBJ1-4,TGTGCCAGCAGCCCTACAGAGAATGAAAAACTGTTTTTT,CASSPTENEKLFF
TRBV7-9,-,-,13,TRBJ2-5,TGTGCCAGCAGCGCAGACACGGTGAGGACCCAGTACTTC,CASSADTVRTQYF
TRBV9,-,-,16,TRBJ1-3,TGTGCCAGCAGCCCAAGGGTTGTAGGCTCTGGAAACACCATATATTTT,CASSPRVVGSGNTIYF
TRBV7-8,-,-,14,TRBJ2-7,TGTGCCAGCAGCTTAGCCGGACAGCGAGGAGAGCAGTACTTC,CASSLAGQRGEQYF
TRBV5-1,-,-,14,TRBJ1-3,TGCGCCAGCAGCCCCGACCTCTCTGGAAACACCATATATTTT,CASSPDLSGNTIYF
TRBV7-8,-,-,14,TRBJ2-3,TGTGCCAGCAGCTTAGAGGTAGCTTCAGATACGCAGTATTTT,CASSLEVASDTQYF
TRBV7-3,TRBD1,-,15,TRBJ1-2,TGTGCCAGCAGCTTAAACGCAGGGGGCGGCTATGGCTACACCTTC,CASSLNAGGGYGYTF
TRBV7-9,-,-,16,TRBJ2-3,TGTGCCAGCAGCTTCGGTAGCGGCACTAGCACAGATACGCAGTATTTT,CASSFGSGTSTDTQYF
TRBV30,-,-,17,TRBJ2-7,TGTGCCTGGAAGGGCAGGGGGCTAGCGGGTCCCACCTACGAGCAGTACTTC,CAWKGRGLAGPTYEQYF
TRBV7-7,-,-,15,TRBJ2-2,TGTGCCAGCAGCTTAGCAAGGGCAGGCACCGGGGAGCTGTTTTTT,CASSLARAGTGELFF
TRBV7-2,TRBD2,-,14,TRBJ2-1,TGTGCCAGCAGCAAGCGGGAGCCGGGGAATGAGCAGTTCTTC,CASSKREPGNEQFF
TRBV4-2,-,-,15,TRBJ2-4,TGTGCCAGCAGCCAACAACTAGGGATCGTAAACATTCAGTACTTC,CASSQQLGIVNIQYF
TRBV5-4,-,-,19,TRBJ2-6,TGTGCCAGCAGATCGGAAGAGGTCGTGGGGGGCTCTGGGGCCAACGTCCTGACTTTC,CASRSEEVVGGSGANVLTF
TRBV29-1,TRBD1,-,14,TRBJ2-7,TGCAGCGTTGTCCCGAGGGGGCCTTCCTACGAGCAGTACTTC,CSVVPRGPSYEQYF
TRBV5-1,TRBD2,-,15,TRBJ2-5,TGCGCCAGCAGCTTCACTAGCGGGAGAGGGGAGACCCAGTACTTC,CASSFTSGRGETQYF
TRBV15,TRBD2,few,17,TRBJ2-5,TGTGCCACCAGCAGAGATCGGGGTAGCGGGAGTCAAGAGACCCAGTACTTC,CATSRDRGSGSQETQYF
TRBV7-2,-,-,13,TRBJ1-5,TGTGCCAGCAGCTCTACTTACAGCCAGCCCCAGCATTTT,CASSSTYSQPQHF
TRBV19,-,-,14,TRBJ1-4,TGTGCCAGTAAGGACTTTGCAACTAATGAAAAACTGTTTTTT,CASKDFATNEKLFF
TRBV28,-,-,13,TRBJ1-2,TGTGCCAGCAGTTTTTCAGGGCGGTATGGCTACACCTTC,CASSFSGRYGYTF
TRBV5-1,-,-,13,TRBJ1-1,TGCGCCAGCAGCTTCCAGGACGACACTGAAGCTTTCTTT,CASSFQDDTEAFF
TRBV9,-,-,13,TRBJ2-3,TGTGCCAGCAGCGCAATAGTTGAAGATACGCAGTATTTT,CASSAIVEDTQYF
TRBV18,TRBD1,-,14,TRBJ2-7,TGTGCCAGCTCATCCACAGGGGGCTCATACGAGCAGTACTTC,CASSSTGGSYEQYF
TRBV11-2,-,once,16,TRBJ2-2,TGTGCCAGCAGCCCGACAGGTCCTCATAACACCGGGGAGCTGTTTTTT,CASSPTGPHNTGELFF
TRBV7-2,-,many,16,TRBJ2-5,TGTGCCAGCAGCTCCGCGGGATGGGGGGCCCGGGAGACCCAGTACTTC,CASSSAGWGARETQYF
TRBV28,TRBD1,once,15,TRBJ1-1,TGTGCCAGCAGTCCGGGACAGGGGGCGTTAACTGAAGCTTTCTTT,CASSPGQGALTEAFF
TRBV5-1,-,few,14,TRBJ1-5,TGCGCCAGCAGCCCCGAGGGGGGCGGTCAGCCCCAGCATTTT,CASSPEGGGQPQHF
TRBV7-6,TRBD1,once,15,TRBJ2-3,TGTGCCAGCAGCGCCCGGACAGGACTCACAGATACGCAGTATTTT,CASSARTGLTDTQYF
TRBV2,TRBD1,-,12,TRBJ2-7,TGTGCCAGCAGTGGGACAGGGCTCGAGCAGTACTTC,CASSGTGLEQYF
TRBV19,TRBD1,-,13,TRBJ2-5,TGTGCCAGTAGCCCCGGACAGGGTAGCACCCAGTACTTC,CASSPGQGSTQYF
TRBV11-2,TRBD2,-,16,TRBJ2-3,TGTGCCAGCAGCTGGGTTGCGGGAGATCTCACAGATACGCAGTATTTT,CASSWVAGDLTDTQYF
TRBV4-3,-,-,13,TRBJ2-1,TGCGCCAGCAGCCAAGTCGAAGGGAGTGAGCAGTTCTTC,CASSQVEGSEQFF
TRBV7-2,TRBD2,-,16,TRBJ2-3,TGTGCCAGCAGCTTGGGCGGGAGGGTTCGCACAGATACGCAGTATTTT,CASSLGGRVRTDTQYF
TRBV27,-,-,16,TRBJ2-3,TGTGCCAGCAGTTTGGACTACAGGGCGTCCACAGATACGCAGTATTTT,CASSLDYRASTDTQYF
TRBV7-2,-,-,13,TRBJ2-7,TGTGCCAGCAGCTATAGCGCGTCCTACGAGCAGTACTTC,CASSYSASYEQYF